A selection of T cell receptor beta chains follows, all from one sample in a study of T cell repertoires in cytomegalovirus infection. Which antigens these TCRs recognize remains unknown. MiXCR, run by TCRdb on the reads, gives a single entry per CDR3 protein. This sample has around 300,000 distinct CDR3 sequences, with roughly 21% found just once. The specimen comprised cultured PBMCs, sampled from culture after CMV antigen stimulation. Source of these receptors: a human donor in good health (CMV status not recorded). Some clones in this sample may be carry-over from other donors' samples. The CDR3 runs from the conserved cysteine through the conserved F or W. D genes are given only for firm matches. Expanded clones are given a class, and other clones once, few, many or no size at all.

-	TRBV4-3	TRBJ1-1	few	TGCGCCAGCAGCAGCTCTGAATGGGGGAACACTGAAGCTTTCTTT	CASSSSEWGNTEAFF
-	TRBV15	TRBJ1-3	few	TGTGCCACCGAGGGAAAGGGAGTCACTGGAAACACCATATATTTT	CATEGKGVTGNTIYF
TRBD1	TRBV2	TRBJ1-5	few	TGTGCCAGCAAGGAGGGGGGACAGGGAGGACAGCCCCAGCATTTT	CASKEGGQGGQPQHF
TRBD2	TRBV27	TRBJ2-1	-	TGTGCCAGCAGTTTAGAACTAGCGGGAGGGTCCCACAATGAGCAGTTCTTC	CASSLELAGGSHNEQFF
-	TRBV3-1	TRBJ1-1	-	TGTGCCAGCAGCCAAACACAGGGAGAGGAAGCTTTCTTT	CASSQTQGEEAFF
-	TRBV12-3/TRBV12-4	TRBJ1-1	-	TGTGCCAGCAGTATCGTGCAGGCTCGGGGTGAAGCTTTCTTT	CASSIVQARGEAFF
TRBD2	TRBV20-1	TRBJ2-5	-	TGCAGCCAACCCGGGATAGCGGGAGAGACCCAGTACTTC	CSQPGIAGETQYF
TRBD1	TRBV18	TRBJ2-5	-	TGTGCCAGCTCACCGGGACAGCCGAGGGAGACCCAGTACTTC	CASSPGQPRETQYF
-	TRBV6-2/TRBV6-3	TRBJ1-1	-	TGTGCCAGCAGTGGCCGGACCTTGAACACTGAAGCTTTCTTT	CASSGRTLNTEAFF
TRBD2	TRBV7-2	TRBJ2-1	many	TGTGCCAGCAGCCCGCCGGGACTAGCGGGAGGGTCCTCCTACAATGAGCAGTTCTTC	CASSPPGLAGGSSYNEQFF
TRBD2	TRBV28	TRBJ2-7	few	TGTGCCAGCAGTTGGCACCTTAGTGGACTAGCGAAATACGAGCAGTACTTC	CASSWHLSGLAKYEQYF
-	TRBV10-3	TRBJ2-7	many	TGTGCCATCGGGGGACCCGGGGGAGTCTACGAGCAGTACTTC	CAIGGPGGVYEQYF
-	TRBV6-5	TRBJ2-3	-	TGTGCCAGCAGTTACGGCTCTATAACTAGCACAGATACGCAGTATTTT	CASSYGSITSTDTQYF